These 32 T cell receptor beta chains share one sample of origin, sequenced in a study of beta chain features in type 1 diabetes. These TCRs are of unknown antigen specificity. Study-wide points: Shorter TCRB CDR3s, moderately but significantly so, were found in Type 1 diabetes patients in all four CD4+ subsets.

TCRB transcripts that were expressed got sequenced, as all of the isolated RNA had been reverse transcribed. TCRdb keeps only in-frame clones here, not all; method: immunoSEQ multiplex PCR. The sample lists around 170,000 clones, roughly 9% occurring once. Sequencing was performed on central memory CD4+ T cells from blood. The origin of the receptors is a young woman with type 1 diabetes.

This clone showed up just a few times. The chain has TRBV6-6 and TRBJ1-1, with 7 bases matching TRBD1. V shed 2 bases and J 3 bases; nucleotides not matched to a gene: 9. CDR1 MNHNY and CDR2 SVGAGI come from the germline V gene (reference sequence). This CDR3 has 16 residues. The CDR3 loop reads CASSYQGQLAHTEAFF. The CDR3 region has the DNA TGTGCCAGCAGTTACCAGGGACAGCTGGCCCACACTGAAGCTTTCTTT.

The J gene is TRBJ2-1, the V gene TRBV19, with D maybe TRBD2 (5 bases). The CDR3 consists of 16 residues. CDR1 and CDR2 (germline): LNHDA, SQIVND (reference sequence). With 1 base removed from V and 5 bases from J, the gap between germline ends came to 15 bases. The CDR3 nucleotides read TGTGCCAGTAGTATAGTAGCGCTAGCTGGGGACAATGAGCAGTTCTTC. Translated: CASSIVALAGDNEQFF.

This clone appeared a few times. The gene calls are TRBV28 and TRBJ1-3; no definite D call. CDR1 MDHEN and CDR2 SYDVKM come from the germline V gene. The CDR3 is 14 residues long. V lost 2 bases and J 8 bases, leaving 13 bases between the germline ends. The CDR3 nucleotides are TGTGCCAGCAGTTTAGGATTTCTGGGAGACACCATATATTTT. Amino acid sequence: CASSLGFLGDTIYF.

The rearrangement uses TRBV5-4 and TRBJ2-7; D is possibly TRBD1 (6 bases). The V end was cut by 0 bases, the J end by 2 bases, with 9 bases between. Germline CDR1 is SGHNT and CDR2 is YYREEE (reference sequence). This CDR3 has 14 amino acids. CDR3 residues: CASSLGQVTYEQYF. In DNA form, the CDR3 reads TGTGCCAGCAGCTTGGGACAGGTCACCTACGAGCAGTACTTC.

The chain carries TRBV18 and TRBJ2-7; no reliable D call. Trimming pared 3 bases from V and 0 bases from J, leaving 12 bases between. The CDR3 totals 15 residues. Germline assignment: CDR1 KGHSH and CDR2 LQKENI. CDR3 coding DNA: TGTGCCAGCTCACCCCAACAGTCGACCTCCTACGAGCAGTACTTC. Amino acid sequence: CASSPQQSTSYEQYF. Based on the CDR3 plus reference TRBV18 and TRBJ2-7, the full variable domain is NAGVMQNPRHLVRRRGQEARLRCSPMKGHSHVYWYRQLPEEGLKFMVYLQKENIIDESGMPKERFSAEFPKEGPSILRIQQVVRGDSAAYFCASSPQQSTSYEQYFGPGTRLTVT.

The chain links TRBV6-1 to TRBJ2-7; TRBD1 matches 8 bases. From germline, CDR1 is MNHNS and CDR2 SASEGT. The CDR3 contains 15 residues. V dropped 0 bases and J dropped 4; count of bases not matched to a gene: 5. This CDR3 reads CASSEALRGLYEQYF. CDR3 DNA: TGTGCCAGCAGTGAAGCGCTCAGGGGGCTTTACGAGCAGTACTTC.

The chain joins TRBV6-5 to TRBJ2-1, with 14 bases matching TRBD2. This CDR3 comprises 14 residues. V gave up 6 bases and J gave up 8 bases; unmatched junction bases: 3. Germline V gene data show CDR1 as MNHEY and CDR2 as SVGAGI. The CDR3 nucleotides read TGTGCCAGCAGGAGACTAGCGGGAGGGGATGAGCAGTTCTTC. Translated, it gives CASRRLAGGDEQFF.

At least ten counts were recorded for this clone. The rearrangement joins TRBV29-1 to TRBJ2-4; D is possibly TRBD2 (5 bases). The V gene's germline CDR1 is SQVTM and CDR2 ANQGSEA. The CDR3 is 13 amino acids. Trimming stripped 6 bases from V and 5 bases from J, with 14 bases between. CDR3 residues: CSVHGISQNIQYF. CDR3 coding DNA: TGCAGCGTGCACGGGATATCCCAAAACATTCAGTACTTC. The full variable domain, with the rest looked up from reference TRBV29-1 and TRBJ2-4, is SAVISQKPSRDICQRGTSLTIQCQVDSQVTMMFWYRQQPGQSLTLIATANQGSEATYESGFVIDKFPISRPNLTFSTLTVSNMSPEDSSIYLCSVHGISQNIQYFGAGTRLSVL.

The CDR3 coding sequence is TGTGCCAGCTCACCACAGGGGATGAACACTGAAGCTTTCTTT. It encodes CASSPQGMNTEAFF. V gene TRBV18 combines with J gene TRBJ1-1, with D perhaps matching TRBD1 (5 bases). The CDR3 covers 14 residues. V lost 1 base, J lost 0 bases, and 6 bases lay in between. Per germline, CDR1 KGHSH and CDR2 LQKENI.

This clone has more than one count but fewer than ten. The V gene is TRBV4-2, the J gene TRBJ2-2, with 7 nucleotides matching TRBD2. V trimming: 4 bases; J trimming: 0 bases; junction bases outside the gene matches: 8. Looked up from germline, CDR1 is LGHNA and CDR2 is YNFKEQ. The CDR3 runs to 17 residues. CDR3 protein: CASSLRGSGTNTGELFF. The CDR3 DNA is TGTGCCAGCAGCCTCAGAGGCAGCGGGACGAACACCGGGGAGCTGTTTTTT.

V and J are TRBV27 and TRBJ2-1; TRBD2 matches at 9 bases. The CDR3 is 15 residues long. With 6 bases clipped from V and 5 bases from J, the junction kept 8 bases outside the gene matches. Germline CDR1 is MNHEY and CDR2 is SMNVEV (reference sequence). The CDR3 protein is CASSFSGSFDNEQFF. The DNA for the CDR3 is TGTGCCAGCAGCTTTAGCGGGAGTTTCGACAATGAGCAGTTCTTC.

The rearrangement uses TRBV28 and TRBJ2-7; 7 nucleotides align to TRBD1. Unmatched junction bases numbered 0, after V lost 5 bases and J lost 2 bases. The CDR3 spans 12 residues. Germline CDR1 is MDHEN and CDR2 is SYDVKM. CDR3 sequence (DNA): TGTGCCAGCAGTGACAGGGCCTACGAGCAGTACTTC. The encoded protein is CASSDRAYEQYF.

The chain joins TRBV18 to TRBJ2-5, with 9 bases identical to TRBD2. The CDR3 has 15 amino acids. V shed 1 base and J 5 bases; nucleotides not matched to a gene: 5. CDR1 is KGHSH, CDR2 LQKENI, per germline. In DNA, the CDR3 is TGTGCCAGCTCACCACAAACTAGCGGGTTTGAGACCCAGTACTTC. Amino acids: CASSPQTSGFETQYF.

This clone turned up a few times. J is TRBJ2-3 and V is TRBV10-3; D unresolved. Trimming removed 5 bases at V and 4 bases at J, with 7 bases between. Germline values: CDR1 ENHRY, CDR2 SYGVKD. This CDR3 has 12 amino acids. DNA of the CDR3: TGTGCCATCAGTTATGCGTCAGATACGCAGTATTTT. This gives the protein CAISYASDTQYF.

The J gene is TRBJ2-7, the V gene TRBV11-2; 8 bases are a match to TRBD1. Per the germline V gene, CDR1 is SGHAT and CDR2 is FQNNGV. The CDR3 is 15 amino acids. V dropped 4 bases and J dropped 6; count of bases not matched to a gene: 11. The CDR3 loop reads CASSSPRGRRLEQYF. Written as DNA, the CDR3 is TGTGCCAGCAGCTCCCCCAGGGGGCGAAGGCTCGAGCAGTACTTC.

This clone turned up a few times. The chain's CDR3 is CSARDYNEQFF. The CDR3 bases are TGCAGTGCCAGGGACTACAATGAGCAGTTCTTC. The J gene is TRBJ2-1, the V gene TRBV20-1; a possible D gene is TRBD1 (5 bases). CDR1 DFQATT and CDR2 SNEGSKA come from the germline V gene (reference sequence). Trimming shortened V by 6 bases and J by 3 bases, and 6 bases separated the two germline ends. The CDR3 is 11 amino acids.

The chain carries TRBV5-1 and TRBJ2-5, with TRBD2 identical over 9 bases. Near its end, the DNA agrees better with TRBJ2-7, so the J call may be wrong. The CDR3 covers 16 residues. Germline V lookup: CDR1 SGHRS, CDR2 YFSETQ. CDR3 bases: TGCGCCAGCAGCTTGGTCAATAGCGGGAGTAACCACGAGCAGTACTTC. It encodes CASSLVNSGSNHEQYF.

The chain links TRBV2 to TRBJ1-4, with no clear D. Germline loops: CDR1 SNHLY, CDR2 FYNNEI. This CDR3 comprises 13 residues. The germline V and J ends were trimmed by 7 bases and 8 bases, with 14 bases remaining between them. This CDR3 reads CASNEGVEEKLFF. CDR3 bases: TGTGCCAGCAATGAGGGTGTGGAGGAAAAACTGTTTTTT.

This chain connects TRBV19 to TRBJ1-5; D uncertain. The CDR3 runs 12 residues. The V end was cut by 7 bases, the J end by 7 bases, with 11 bases between. CDR1 LNHDA and CDR2 SQIVND come from the germline V gene (reference sequence). CDR3 coding DNA: TGTGCCAGTAATCGGGATAACCAGCCCCAGCATTTT. This encodes CASNRDNQPQHF.

The chain recombines TRBV15 with TRBJ2-7; TRBD1 matches 9 bases. CDR1 and CDR2 from the germline V gene are LNHNV and YYDKDF (reference sequence). J was trimmed by 6 bases and V by 8 bases; bases with no gene match: 8. This CDR3 comprises 13 residues. The CDR3, as DNA: TGTGCCACCGCGGCGGACAGGGGCCGCGAGCAGTACTTC. Residues: CATAADRGREQYF.

J is TRBJ2-1 and V is TRBV7-2; 7 positions agree with TRBD2. The CDR3 extends over 16 amino acids. V dropped 1 base and J dropped 3; count of bases not matched to a gene: 6. Germline CDR1 reads SGHTA; CDR2 reads FQGNSA. CDR3 loop: CASSLVGGSFYNEQFF. In DNA, the CDR3 is TGTGCCAGCAGCTTAGTGGGAGGGAGCTTCTACAATGAGCAGTTCTTC.

This clone came up a few times. The rearrangement uses TRBV6-1 and TRBJ2-2; D is uncertain. The germline gives CDR1 MNHNS, CDR2 SASEGT. The CDR3 loop spans 14 amino acids. The V end was cut by 2 bases, the J end by 2 bases, with 6 bases between. The CDR3 DNA sequence: TGTGCCAGCAGTGAAAGGAGAAACACCGGGGAGCTGTTTTTT. Amino acids: CASSERRNTGELFF.

CDR3 DNA: TGCGCCAGCAGCACAGCGGGACCCGGGACCTACGAGCAGTACTTC. Its translation: CASSTAGPGTYEQYF. This chain uses TRBV5-1 with TRBJ2-7; 7 bases are a match to TRBD2. The CDR3 covers 15 residues. The germline V gene has CDR1 SGHRS and CDR2 YFSETQ. V lost 4 bases, J lost 2 bases, and 9 bases stayed unmatched.

The J gene is TRBJ1-3, the V gene TRBV30; maybe TRBD1 (6 bases). Per germline, CDR1 GTSNPN and CDR2 SVGIG (reference sequence). The CDR3 extends over 14 amino acids. The V end was cut by 2 bases, the J end by 3 bases, with 11 bases between. The CDR3 spells CAWSTGQDGNTIYF. DNA for the CDR3: TGTGCCTGGAGTACGGGACAAGATGGAAACACCATATATTTT.

There are a few counts of this clone. This sequence joins TRBV4-1 and TRBJ2-3; no clear D gene. V lost 1 base, J lost 4 bases, and 3 bases lay in between. Germline CDR1 and CDR2: MGHRA and YSYEKL. The CDR3 sequence is 12 residues long. The CDR3 sequence: CASSQGPDTQYF. As DNA, the CDR3 is TGCGCCAGCAGCCAAGGGCCAGATACGCAGTATTTT.

V is TRBV2 and J is TRBJ2-7; TRBD1 agrees at 7 bases. The CDR3 is 13 residues long. The V gene end was trimmed by 6 bases and the J gene end by 5 bases; junction bases not matched to a gene: 7. CDR1 and CDR2 from the germline V gene are SNHLY and FYNNEI. The CDR3 protein is CASRDDREHEQYF. DNA of the CDR3: TGTGCCAGCAGGGACGACAGGGAACACGAGCAGTACTTC.

This clone appeared a few times. The rearrangement links TRBV10-3 to TRBJ2-2; tentative D call: TRBD1 (6 bases). The V gene lost 6 bases and the J gene lost 5 bases, with 13 bases spanning the gap. Germline V lookup: CDR1 ENHRY, CDR2 SYGVKD. The CDR3 length is 14 residues. For the CDR3, the DNA is TGTGCCATCAGGAGGGGGTCGGAGACCGGGGAGCTGTTTTTT. Its translation: CAIRRGSETGELFF.

This clone showed up just a few times. This chain uses TRBV7-2 with TRBJ2-7; no clear D gene. The CDR3 contains 15 residues. The germline gives CDR1 SGHTA, CDR2 FQGNSA. V gave up 5 bases and J gave up 1 base, with 15 bases separating them. The CDR3 DNA reads TGTGCCAGCAGCATACAGCTCCCTACATCCTACGAGCAGTACTTC. It encodes CASSIQLPTSYEQYF.

The chain combines TRBV29-1 with TRBJ1-2; maybe TRBD1 (5 bases). Per the germline V gene, CDR1 is SQVTM and CDR2 is ANQGSEA. V was trimmed by 6 bases and J by 6 bases, leaving 17 bases between them. This CDR3 has 13 amino acids. As DNA, the CDR3 is TGCAGCGTGTTATATTTAGGGGCCCATGGCTACACCTTC. It yields the protein CSVLYLGAHGYTF.

The V gene is TRBV2, the J gene TRBJ1-2, with 9 bases identical to TRBD1. From germline, CDR1 is SNHLY and CDR2 FYNNEI. This CDR3 region has 13 residues. Germline trimming cut 6 bases from V and 8 bases from J; bases unmatched to any gene: 7. CDR3: CASSYTGGEGYTF. DNA of the CDR3: TGTGCCAGCAGCTATACAGGGGGCGAGGGCTACACCTTC.

V usage is TRBV18 and J usage is TRBJ2-7; TRBD1 matches 8 bases. The CDR3 has 14 residues. V trimming: 1 base; J trimming: 7 bases; junction bases outside the gene matches: 6. Germline V gives CDR1 KGHSH, CDR2 LQKENI. Here the CDR3 reads CASSPRTGREEQYF. The CDR3 DNA reads TGTGCCAGCTCACCACGGACAGGGAGAGAAGAGCAGTACTTC.

This clone turned up a few times. The CDR3, as DNA: TGTGCTAGTGGTCTCCACACGGGAGGGACTGAGCAGTTCTTC. Translated: CASGLHTGGTEQFF. This sequence joins TRBV12-5 and TRBJ2-1; TRBD2 agrees at 8 bases. Germline V CDR1 and CDR2: LGHNT, FRNRAP. The V segment lost 5 bases and the J segment 9 bases; nucleotides outside the gene matches: 9. CDR3 length equals 14 residues. Supplemented by reference TRBV12-5 and TRBJ2-1, the full variable domain reads DARVTQTPRHKVTEMGQEVTMRCQPILGHNTVFWYRQTMMQGLELLAYFRNRAPLDDSGMPKDRFSAEMPDATLATLKIQPSEPRDSAVYFCASGLHTGGTEQFFGPGTRLTVL.